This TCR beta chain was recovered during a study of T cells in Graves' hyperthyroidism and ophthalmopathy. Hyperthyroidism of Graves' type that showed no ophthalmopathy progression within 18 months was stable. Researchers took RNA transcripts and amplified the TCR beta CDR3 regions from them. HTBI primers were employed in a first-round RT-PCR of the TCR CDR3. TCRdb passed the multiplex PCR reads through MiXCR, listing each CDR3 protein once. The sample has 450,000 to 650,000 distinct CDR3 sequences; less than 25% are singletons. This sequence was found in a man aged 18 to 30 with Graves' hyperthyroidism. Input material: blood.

The CDR3 spells CASMRQANYGYTF. The DNA for the CDR3 is TGTGCCAGCATGAGACAGGCTAACTATGGCTACACCTTC. The rearrangement joins TRBV12-3 or TRBV12-4 to TRBJ1-2; tentatively, D is TRBD1 (6 bases). Between the trimmed V and J ends, which lost 7 bases and 0 bases, there was a span of 9 bases. The length of the CDR3 is 13 residues.